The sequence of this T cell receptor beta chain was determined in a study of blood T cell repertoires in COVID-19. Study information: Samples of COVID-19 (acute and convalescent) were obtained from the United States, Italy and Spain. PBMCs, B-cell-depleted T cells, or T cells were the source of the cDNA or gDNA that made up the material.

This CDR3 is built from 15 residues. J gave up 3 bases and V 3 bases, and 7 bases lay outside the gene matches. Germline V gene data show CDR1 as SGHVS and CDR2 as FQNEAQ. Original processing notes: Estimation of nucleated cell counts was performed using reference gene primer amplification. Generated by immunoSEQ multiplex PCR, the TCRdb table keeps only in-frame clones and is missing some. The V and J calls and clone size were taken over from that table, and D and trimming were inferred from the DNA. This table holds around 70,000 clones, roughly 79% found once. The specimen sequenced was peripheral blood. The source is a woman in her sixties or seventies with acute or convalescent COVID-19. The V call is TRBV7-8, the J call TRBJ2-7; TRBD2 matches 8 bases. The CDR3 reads CASSFPLAGNYEQYF. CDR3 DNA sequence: TGTGCCAGCAGCTTCCCTCTAGCGGGCAACTACGAGCAGTACTTC.